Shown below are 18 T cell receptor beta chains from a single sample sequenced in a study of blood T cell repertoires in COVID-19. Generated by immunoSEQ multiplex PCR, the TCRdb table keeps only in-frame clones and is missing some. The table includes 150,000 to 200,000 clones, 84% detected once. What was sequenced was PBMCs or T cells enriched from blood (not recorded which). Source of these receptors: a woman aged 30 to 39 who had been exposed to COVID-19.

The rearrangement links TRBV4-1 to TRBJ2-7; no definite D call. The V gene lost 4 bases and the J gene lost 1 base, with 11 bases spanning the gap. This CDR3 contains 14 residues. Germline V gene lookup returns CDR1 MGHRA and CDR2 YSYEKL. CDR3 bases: TGCGCCAGCAGCCCGAGATTCGAGTCCTACGAGCAGTACTTC. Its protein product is CASSPRFESYEQYF.

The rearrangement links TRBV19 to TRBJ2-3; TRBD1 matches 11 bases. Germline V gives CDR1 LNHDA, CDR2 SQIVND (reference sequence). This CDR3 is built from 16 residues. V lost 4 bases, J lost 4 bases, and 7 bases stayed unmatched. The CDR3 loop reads CASSTGTGGEADTQYF. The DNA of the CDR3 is TGTGCCAGTAGTACAGGGACAGGGGGAGAGGCAGATACGCAGTATTTT.

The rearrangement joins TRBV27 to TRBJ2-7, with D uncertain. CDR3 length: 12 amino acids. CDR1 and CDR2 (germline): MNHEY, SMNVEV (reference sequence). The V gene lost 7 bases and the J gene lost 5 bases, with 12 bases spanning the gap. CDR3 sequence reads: CASTGAVDEQYF. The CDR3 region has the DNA TGTGCCAGCACGGGTGCTGTTGACGAGCAGTACTTC.

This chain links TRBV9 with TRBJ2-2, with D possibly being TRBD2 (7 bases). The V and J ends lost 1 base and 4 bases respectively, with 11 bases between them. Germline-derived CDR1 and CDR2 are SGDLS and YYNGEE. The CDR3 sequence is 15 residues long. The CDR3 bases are TGTGCCAGCAGCGTATCGGGGGGCCGCACCGGGGAGCTGTTTTTT. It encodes CASSVSGGRTGELFF.

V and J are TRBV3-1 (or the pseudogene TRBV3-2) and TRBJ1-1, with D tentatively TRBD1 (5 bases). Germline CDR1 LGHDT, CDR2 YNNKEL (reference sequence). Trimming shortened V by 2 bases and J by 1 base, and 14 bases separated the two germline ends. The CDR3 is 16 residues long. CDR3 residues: CASSQRSGVWNTEAFF. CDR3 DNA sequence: TGTGCCAGCAGCCAAAGATCGGGGGTTTGGAACACTGAAGCTTTCTTT.

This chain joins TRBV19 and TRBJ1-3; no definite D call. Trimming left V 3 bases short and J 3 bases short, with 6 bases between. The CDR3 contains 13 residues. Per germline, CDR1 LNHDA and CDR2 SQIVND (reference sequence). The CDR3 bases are TGTGCCAGTAGTATGAGATTTGGAAACACCATATATTTT. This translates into CASSMRFGNTIYF.

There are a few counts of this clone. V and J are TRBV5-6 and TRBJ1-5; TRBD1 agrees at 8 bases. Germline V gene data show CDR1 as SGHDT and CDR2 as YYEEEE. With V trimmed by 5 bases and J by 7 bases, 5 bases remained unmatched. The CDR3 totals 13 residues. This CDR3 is CASSTQGAQPQHF. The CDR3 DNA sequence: TGTGCCAGCAGTACCCAGGGGGCCCAGCCCCAGCATTTT.

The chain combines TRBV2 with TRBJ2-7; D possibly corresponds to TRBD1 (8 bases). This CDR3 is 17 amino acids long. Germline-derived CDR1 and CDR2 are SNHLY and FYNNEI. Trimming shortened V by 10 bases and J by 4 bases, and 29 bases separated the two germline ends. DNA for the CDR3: TGTGCCACAAGAGGAGGACAGGGCAGAGGGGGGGCTTACGAGCAGTACTTC. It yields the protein CATRGGQGRGGAYEQYF. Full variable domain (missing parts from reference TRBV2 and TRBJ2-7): EPEVTQTPSHQVTQMGQEVILRCVPISNHLYFYWYRQILGQKVEFLVSFYNNEISEKSEIFDDQFSVERPDGSNFTLKIRSTKLEDSAMYFCATRGGQGRGGAYEQYFGPGTRLTVT.

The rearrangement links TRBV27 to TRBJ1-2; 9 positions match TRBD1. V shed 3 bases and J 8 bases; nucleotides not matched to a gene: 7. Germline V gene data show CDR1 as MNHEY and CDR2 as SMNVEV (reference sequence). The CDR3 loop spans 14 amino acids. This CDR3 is CASSLGQGGVGYTF. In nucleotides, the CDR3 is TGTGCCAGCAGTTTGGGACAGGGTGGGGTGGGCTACACCTTC.

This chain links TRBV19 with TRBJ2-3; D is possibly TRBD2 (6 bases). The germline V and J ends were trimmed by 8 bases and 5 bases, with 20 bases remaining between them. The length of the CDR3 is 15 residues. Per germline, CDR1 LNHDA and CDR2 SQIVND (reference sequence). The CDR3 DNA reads TGTGCCAGTCGTCGCGGGGATGTAAGGGGAGATACGCAGTATTTT. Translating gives CASRRGDVRGDTQYF.

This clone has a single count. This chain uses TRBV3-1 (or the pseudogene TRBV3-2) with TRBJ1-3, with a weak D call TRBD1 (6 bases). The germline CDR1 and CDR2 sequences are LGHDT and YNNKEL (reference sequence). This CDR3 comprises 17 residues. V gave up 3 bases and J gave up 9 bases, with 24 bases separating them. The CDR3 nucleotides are TGTGCCAGCAGCCACCAAAATTATGGACTGGGAGGGGGCACCATATATTTT. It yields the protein CASSHQNYGLGGGTIYF.

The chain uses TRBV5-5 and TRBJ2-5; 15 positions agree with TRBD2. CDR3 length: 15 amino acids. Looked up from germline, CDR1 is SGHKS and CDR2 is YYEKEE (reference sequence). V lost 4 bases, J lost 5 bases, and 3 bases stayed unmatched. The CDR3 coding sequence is TGTGCCAGCAGCCCCGGGACTAGCGGGGGGGAGACCCAGTACTTC. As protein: CASSPGTSGGETQYF.

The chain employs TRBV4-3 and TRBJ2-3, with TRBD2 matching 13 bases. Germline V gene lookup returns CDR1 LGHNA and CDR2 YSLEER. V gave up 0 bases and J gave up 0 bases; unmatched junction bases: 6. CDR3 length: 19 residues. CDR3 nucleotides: TGCGCCAGCAGCCAAGATTGGGGACTAGCGGGACCAAGCACAGATACGCAGTATTTT. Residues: CASSQDWGLAGPSTDTQYF.

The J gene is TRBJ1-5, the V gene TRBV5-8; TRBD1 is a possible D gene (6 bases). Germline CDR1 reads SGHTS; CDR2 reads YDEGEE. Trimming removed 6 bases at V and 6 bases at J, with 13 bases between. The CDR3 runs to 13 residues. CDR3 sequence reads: CASTHRASQPQHF. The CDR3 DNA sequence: TGTGCCAGCACACACAGGGCCTCTCAGCCCCAGCATTTT. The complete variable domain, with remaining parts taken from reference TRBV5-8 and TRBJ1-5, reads EAGVTQSPTHLIKTRGQQATLRCSPISGHTSVYWYQQALGLGLQFLLWYDEGEERNRGNFPPRFSGRQFPNYSSELNVNALELEDSALYLCASTHRASQPQHFGDGTRLSIL.

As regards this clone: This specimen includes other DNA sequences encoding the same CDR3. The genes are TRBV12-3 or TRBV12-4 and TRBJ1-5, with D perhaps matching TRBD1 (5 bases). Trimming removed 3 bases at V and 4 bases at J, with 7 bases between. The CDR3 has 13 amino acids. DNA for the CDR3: TGTGCCAGCAGTTTTGGGGGGAATCAGCCCCAGCATTTT. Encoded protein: CASSFGGNQPQHF.

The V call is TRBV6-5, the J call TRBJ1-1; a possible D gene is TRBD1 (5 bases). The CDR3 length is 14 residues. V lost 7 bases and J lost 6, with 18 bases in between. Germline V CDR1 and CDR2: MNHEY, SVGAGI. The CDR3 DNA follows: TGTGCCAGCATAAGCGGGGACTTTTTTCCTGAAGCTTTCTTT. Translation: CASISGDFFPEAFF.

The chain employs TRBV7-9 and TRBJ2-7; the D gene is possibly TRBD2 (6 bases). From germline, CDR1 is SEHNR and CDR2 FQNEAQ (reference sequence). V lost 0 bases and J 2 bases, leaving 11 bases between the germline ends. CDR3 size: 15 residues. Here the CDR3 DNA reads TGTGCCAGCAGCTTAGCGGGCGGGATCCCCTACGAGCAGTACTTC. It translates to CASSLAGGIPYEQYF.

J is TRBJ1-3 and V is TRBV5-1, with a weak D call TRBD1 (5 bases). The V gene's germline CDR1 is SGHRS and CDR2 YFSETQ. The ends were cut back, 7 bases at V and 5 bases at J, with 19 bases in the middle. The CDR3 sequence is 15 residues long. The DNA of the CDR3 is TGCGCCAGCGTTGCCTCGCCCGGGGGGAGAAACACCATATATTTT. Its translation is CASVASPGGRNTIYF.